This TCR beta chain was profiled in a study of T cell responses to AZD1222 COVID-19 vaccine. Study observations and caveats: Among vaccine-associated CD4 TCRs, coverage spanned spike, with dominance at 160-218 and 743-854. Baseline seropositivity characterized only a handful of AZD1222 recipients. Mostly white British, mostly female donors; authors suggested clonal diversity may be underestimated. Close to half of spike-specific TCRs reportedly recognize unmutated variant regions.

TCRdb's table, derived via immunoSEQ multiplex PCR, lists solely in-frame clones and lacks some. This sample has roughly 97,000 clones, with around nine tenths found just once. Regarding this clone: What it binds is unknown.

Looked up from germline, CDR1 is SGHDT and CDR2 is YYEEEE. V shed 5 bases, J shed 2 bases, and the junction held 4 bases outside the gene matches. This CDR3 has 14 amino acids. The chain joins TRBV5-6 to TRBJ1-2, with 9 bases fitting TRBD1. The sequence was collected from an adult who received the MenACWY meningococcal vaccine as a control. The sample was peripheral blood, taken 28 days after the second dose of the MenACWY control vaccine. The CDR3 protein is CASRRTGENYGYTF. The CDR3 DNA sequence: TGTGCCAGCAGGCGGACAGGGGAAAACTATGGCTACACCTTC. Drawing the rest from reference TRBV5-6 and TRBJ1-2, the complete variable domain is DAGVTQSPTHLIKTRGQQVTLRCSPKSGHDTVSWYQQALGQGPQFIFQYYEEEERQRGNFPDRFSGHQFPNYSSELNVNALLLGDSALYLCASRRTGENYGYTFGSGTRLTVV.